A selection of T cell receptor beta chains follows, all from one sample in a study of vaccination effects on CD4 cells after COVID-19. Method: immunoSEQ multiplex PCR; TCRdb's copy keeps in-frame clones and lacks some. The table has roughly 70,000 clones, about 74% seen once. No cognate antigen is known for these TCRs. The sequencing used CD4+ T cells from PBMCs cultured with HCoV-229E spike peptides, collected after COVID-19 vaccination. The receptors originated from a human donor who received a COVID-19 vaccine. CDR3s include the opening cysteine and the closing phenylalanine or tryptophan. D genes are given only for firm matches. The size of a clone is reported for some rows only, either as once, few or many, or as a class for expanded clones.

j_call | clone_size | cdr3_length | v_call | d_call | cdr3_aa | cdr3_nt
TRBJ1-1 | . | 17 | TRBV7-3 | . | CASSPKGLSPLNTEAFF | TGTGCCAGCAGCCCCAAGGGACTTTCCCCCCTGAACACTGAAGCTTTCTTT
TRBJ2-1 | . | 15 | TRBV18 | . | CASSPNRAPYNEQFF | TGTGCCAGCTCACCCAACAGGGCTCCCTACAATGAGCAGTTCTTC
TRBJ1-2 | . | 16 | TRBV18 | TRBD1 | CASSPTLQGINYGYTF | TGTGCCAGCTCACCCACGTTACAGGGGATTAACTATGGCTACACCTTC
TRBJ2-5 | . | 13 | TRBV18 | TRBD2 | CASSPRTAGAQYF | TGTGCCAGCTCACCAAGGACCGCGGGGGCCCAGTACTTC
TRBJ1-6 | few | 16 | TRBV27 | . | CASSLGRQGENSPLHF | TGTGCCAGCAGTTTAGGGAGGCAGGGCGAAAATTCACCCCTCCACTTT
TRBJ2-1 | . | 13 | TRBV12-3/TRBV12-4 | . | CASSLRVGNEQFF | TGTGCCAGCAGTTTAAGAGTCGGGAATGAGCAGTTCTTC
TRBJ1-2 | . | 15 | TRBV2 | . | CASPPRDGGYYGYTF | TGTGCCAGCCCCCCTAGGGACGGGGGTTACTATGGCTACACCTTC
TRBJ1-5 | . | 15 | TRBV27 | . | CASQQGFYSNQPQHF | TGTGCCAGCCAACAGGGATTTTATAGCAATCAGCCCCAGCATTTT
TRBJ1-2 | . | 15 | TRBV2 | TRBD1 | CASSAPGQAIYGYTF | TGTGCCAGCAGTGCACCAGGACAGGCGATCTATGGCTACACCTTC
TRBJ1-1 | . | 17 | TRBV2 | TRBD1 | CASRGQLLSPGSTEAFF | TGTGCCAGCAGGGGACAGTTGTTGTCTCCGGGGTCCACTGAAGCTTTCTTT